This T cell receptor beta chain was profiled in a study of T cell changes during pregnancy in multiple sclerosis. Germline V gene sequence: CDR1 SGHNT, CDR2 YYREEE (reference sequence). J gave up 8 bases and V 4 bases, and 9 bases lay outside the gene matches. The CDR3 has 15 amino acids. TCRdb's copy holds only in-frame clones and misses some; the assay was immunoSEQ multiplex PCR. Here the sample spans about 59,000 clones, roughly 95% being singletons. This rearrangement joins TRBV5-4 to TRBJ2-1; 10 bases line up with TRBD1. Material: CD4+ T cells from peripheral blood mononuclear cells, obtained before pregnancy. This TCR derives from a female donor with multiple sclerosis, enrolled in a pregnancy study. The CDR3 DNA is TGTGCCAGCAGCAGAGGGACAGGGGATCTGGATGAGCAGTTCTTC. This sequence encodes CASSRGTGDLDEQFF. Variable domain in full (rest from reference TRBV5-4 and TRBJ2-1): ETGVTQSPTHLIKTRGQQVTLRCSSQSGHNTVSWYQQALGQGPQFIFQYYREEENGRGNFPPRFSGLQFPNYSSELNVNALELDDSALYLCASSRGTGDLDEQFFGPGTRLTVL.